This T cell receptor (beta chain) was sequenced for a study of blood T cells in healthy people across ages. Broader study findings: Long-lived donors exceeded aged donors in naive CD4+ cells and diversity.

With 0 bases removed from V and 7 bases from J, the gap between germline ends came to 10 bases. The CDR3 contains 14 residues. Germline assignment: CDR1 LGHNA and CDR2 YNFKEQ. The authors ran a second PCR of about 7 to 11 cycles using a sample-barcoded 5' primer and a J-beta primer mix. A single record per CDR3 protein comes from TCRdb applying MiXCR to the 5' RACE reads. The repertoire holds 600,000 to 800,000 distinct CDR3 sequences, with approximately 52% as singletons. With respect to this clonotype: What it recognizes is unknown.

The rearrangement joins TRBV4-2 to TRBJ2-1; perhaps TRBD1 as D (5 bases). The specimen sequenced was blood. The clonotype originates from a woman of 80 years or more in good health. CDR3 DNA: TGTGCCAGCAGCCAAGATGTGAAGGGGAATGAGCAGTTCTTC. Translated: CASSQDVKGNEQFF.